A selection of T cell receptor beta chains follows, all from one sample in a study of tumor-infiltrating lymphocytes in primary liver carcinoma. TCRdb independently ran MiXCR on the multiplex PCR reads; one entry per CDR3 protein. This table holds some 94,000 distinct CDR3 sequences, about 70% found once. Sequencing used liver tumor tissue from sampling region 5. The receptor set was obtained from a woman aged 55-69 years with primary liver carcinoma and hepatitis B virus infection. The CDR3 runs from the conserved cysteine through the conserved F or W. Each record gives: clone size, D gene, V gene, J gene, CDR3 protein, CDR3 DNA. D genes are given only for firm matches. Where a row states a size, it is once, few, many or the class of an expanded clone; other rows omit it.

size: few; D: TRBD1; V: TRBV7-9; J: TRBJ2-2; CDR3: CASSRRTGVPSGELFF; DNA: TGTGCCAGCAGCCGACGGACAGGGGTCCCCTCTGGGGAGCTGTTTTTT
size: NA; D: TRBD2; V: TRBV6-4; J: TRBJ2-1; CDR3: CASSNGASGSNEQLF; DNA: TGTGCCAGCAGTAACGGGGCTAGCGGGAGCAATGAGCAGTTATTC
size: few; D: NA; V: TRBV7-9; J: TRBJ1-1; CDR3: CASSFRTGTNTEAFF; DNA: TGTGCCAGCAGCTTCCGGACGGGAACGAACACTGAAGCTTTCTTT
size: NA; D: TRBD1; V: TRBV11-2; J: TRBJ2-1; CDR3: CAISLGPGQRFYNEQFF; DNA: TGTGCTATCAGCTTAGGACCGGGACAGAGATTCTACAATGAGCAGTTCTTC
size: NA; D: TRBD1; V: TRBV5-5; J: TRBJ2-7; CDR3: CVSSRGQLYYEQYF; DNA: TGTGTCAGCAGCCGGGGACAGCTATACTACGAGCAGTACTTC
size: NA; D: TRBD1; V: TRBV4-1; J: TRBJ2-1; CDR3: CASSPRDRGSGVRAYEQFF; DNA: TGCGCCAGCAGTCCTCGGGACAGGGGGTCGGGAGTACGGGCCTACGAGCAGTTCTTC
size: NA; D: NA; V: TRBV19; J: TRBJ1-2; CDR3: CASSMVRIGEYDYTF; DNA: TGTGCCAGTAGTATGGTCCGGATAGGCGAGTATGACTACACCTTC
size: NA; D: TRBD2; V: TRBV11-2; J: TRBJ2-3; CDR3: CASRSSATSTDTHYF; DNA: TGTGCCAGCAGGTCCTCTGCGACTAGCACAGATACACACTATTTT
size: NA; D: NA; V: TRBV28; J: TRBJ1-2; CDR3: CASSRAPGGVGGYTF; DNA: TGTGCCAGCAGTCGCGCTCCCGGGGGGGTTGGAGGCTATACCTTC
size: NA; D: NA; V: TRBV5-1; J: TRBJ2-7; CDR3: CASSSPGEGARYEQYF; DNA: TGCGCCAGCAGCTCACCGGGAGAGGGGGCGAGGTACGAGCAGTACTTC
size: NA; D: NA; V: TRBV29-1; J: TRBJ1-5; CDR3: CSVARNNNLPQHF; DNA: TGCAGCGTTGCACGGAACAACAATCTGCCCCAGCATTTT
size: NA; D: NA; V: TRBV29-1; J: TRBJ2-3; CDR3: CSVEIERTGDTQYF; DNA: TGCAGCGTTGAAATCGAGCGGACTGGAGATACGCAGTATTTT
size: NA; D: NA; V: TRBV5-4; J: TRBJ1-2; CDR3: CASSLGPRGTGYGYTF; DNA: TGTGCCAGCAGCTTGGGTCCACGCGGGACTGGGTATGGCTACACCTTC
size: NA; D: TRBD2; V: TRBV5-1; J: TRBJ2-3; CDR3: CASSFGLAESTDTQYF; DNA: TGCGCCAGCAGCTTCGGACTAGCGGAAAGCACAGATACGCAGTATTTT
size: NA; D: NA; V: TRBV5-1; J: TRBJ2-3; CDR3: CASSLELVGADTQYF; DNA: TGCGCCAGCAGCTTGGAACTAGTGGGAGCAGATACGCAGTATTTT
size: NA; D: NA; V: TRBV7-9; J: TRBJ2-7; CDR3: CASSLAGDKDEQYF; DNA: TGTGCCAGCAGCTTAGCGGGGGACAAGGACGAGCAATACTTC
size: medium-sized; D: NA; V: TRBV11-3; J: TRBJ1-1; CDR3: CASIRGGVETEAFF; DNA: TGTGCCAGCATCCGGGGGGGGGTAGAGACTGAAGCTTTCTTT